The 31 T cell receptor beta chains presented below share a single source sample, sequenced in a study of shared clonotypes between healthy human individuals. Method: immunoSEQ multiplex PCR; TCRdb's copy keeps in-frame clones and lacks some. Of 2 million to 2.5 million clones in the sample, roughly 93% were seen once. Material for sequencing was naive CD4+ T cells from PBMCs. Subset reported: CD45RA+ positively selected. The source is a man between 18 and 29 years old in good health. Some clones in this sample may be carry-over from other donors' samples.

The gene calls are TRBV29-1 and TRBJ1-1; a weak D match, TRBD1 (5 bases). This CDR3 is built from 12 residues. From germline, CDR1 is SQVTM and CDR2 ANQGSEA. Deletions cut 4 bases from V and 4 bases from J, with 10 bases between. CDR3 sequence reads: CSVGQLTTEAFF. The CDR3 DNA reads TGCAGCGTTGGACAGTTAACCACTGAAGCTTTCTTT.

This chain uses TRBV5-1 with TRBJ2-7, with TRBD2 identical over 7 bases. The V gene end was trimmed by 1 base and the J gene end by 3 bases; junction bases not matched to a gene: 7. The CDR3 runs to 15 residues. Germline V gives CDR1 SGHRS, CDR2 YFSETQ. The CDR3 DNA is TGCGCCAGCAGCTTGCTGGCGGGAGCAGTCTACGAGCAGTACTTC. The encoded protein is CASSLLAGAVYEQYF.

The CDR3 sequence is CASSITGTAEETQYF. CDR3 in DNA: TGCGCCAGCAGCATCACCGGGACAGCCGAAGAGACCCAGTACTTC. This sequence joins TRBV5-1 and TRBJ2-5, with 7 bases matching TRBD1. With V trimmed by 4 bases and J by 3 bases, 9 bases remained unmatched. The CDR3 consists of 15 residues. Germline V gene lookup returns CDR1 SGHRS and CDR2 YFSETQ.

This clone has a single count. The chain employs TRBV9 and TRBJ1-5; TRBD1 is a possible D gene (5 bases). The CDR3 has 15 residues. Germline-derived CDR1 and CDR2 are SGDLS and YYNGEE. Trimming removed 2 bases from V and 4 bases from J, with 13 bases in between. CDR3 sequence (DNA): TGTGCCAGCAGCGTTGGGGGGACCAAGAATCAGCCCCAGCATTTT. It codes for CASSVGGTKNQPQHF.

V is TRBV28 and J is TRBJ2-7, with 7 nucleotides matching TRBD1. Germline CDR1 reads MDHEN; CDR2 reads SYDVKM. J gave up 1 base and V 5 bases, and 8 bases lay outside the gene matches. This CDR3 comprises 15 residues. This chain's CDR3 is CASSLPGQQSYEQYF. The CDR3 DNA reads TGTGCCAGCAGTCTACCGGGACAGCAGTCCTACGAGCAGTACTTC. The entire variable domain, with the rest obtained from reference TRBV28 and TRBJ2-7, is as follows: DVKVTQSSRYLVKRTGEKVFLECVQDMDHENMFWYRQDPGLGLRLIYFSYDVKMKEKGDIPEGYSVSREKKERFSLILESASTNQTSMYLCASSLPGQQSYEQYFGPGTRLTVT.

The CDR3 nucleotides are TGCAGCGGGAGATTTATGGGGATGAACACTGAAGCTTTCTTT. This codes for CSGRFMGMNTEAFF. The chain joins TRBV29-1 to TRBJ1-1; D call uncertain. This CDR3 is built from 14 residues. V was clipped by 7 bases and J by 0 bases, with 15 bases between them. Germline V gene lookup returns CDR1 SQVTM and CDR2 ANQGSEA.

The gene calls are TRBV2 and TRBJ1-5, with a weak D call TRBD1 (6 bases). There are 15 residues in the CDR3. V dropped 6 bases and J dropped 3 bases, with 15 bases sitting between them. Looked up from germline, CDR1 is SNHLY and CDR2 is FYNNEI. CDR3 protein: CASSERGHSNQPQHF. In DNA form, the CDR3 reads TGTGCCAGCAGCGAACGGGGGCACTCCAATCAGCCCCAGCATTTT. The whole variable domain, filled in from reference TRBV2 and TRBJ1-5, reads EPEVTQTPSHQVTQMGQEVILRCVPISNHLYFYWYRQILGQKVEFLVSFYNNEISEKSEIFDDQFSVERPDGSNFTLKIRSTKLEDSAMYFCASSERGHSNQPQHFGDGTRLSIL.

This chain links TRBV2 with TRBJ2-3; 8 positions match TRBD2. Germline-derived CDR1 and CDR2 are SNHLY and FYNNEI. The trim removed 3 bases at V and 2 bases at J, leaving 10 bases unmatched. The CDR3 is 17 residues long. For the CDR3, the DNA is TGTGCCAGCAGTGATAGGTTACTAGCGGCCAACACAGATACGCAGTATTTT. It codes for CASSDRLLAANTDTQYF.

The CDR3: CAISESSGEYGYGYTF. The CDR3 nucleotides are TGTGCCATCAGTGAGTCTTCTGGGGAATACGGTTATGGCTACACCTTC. The genes are TRBV10-3 and TRBJ1-2; D uncertain. CDR3 length: 16 residues. Trimming took 0 bases from V and 5 from J, leaving 16 bases between them. The germline CDR1 and CDR2 sequences are ENHRY and SYGVKD.

V gene TRBV28 combines with J gene TRBJ1-1; the D gene is possibly TRBD1 (5 bases). Germline CDR1 is MDHEN and CDR2 is SYDVKM. Trimming took off 7 bases at V and 5 bases at J, with 11 bases between the two ends. The CDR3 totals 12 residues. The CDR3 sequence is CASTPQGTEAFF. CDR3 sequence (DNA): TGTGCCAGCACTCCCCAGGGAACTGAAGCTTTCTTT.

This chain links TRBV9 with TRBJ2-7, with 7 positions matching TRBD1. Germline assignment: CDR1 SGDLS and CDR2 YYNGEE. V shed 2 bases and J 5 bases; nucleotides not matched to a gene: 7. The CDR3 is 14 residues long. The CDR3 here is CASSVTGSAHEQYF. In DNA, the CDR3 is TGTGCCAGCAGCGTGACAGGGTCCGCTCACGAGCAGTACTTC.

This chain links TRBV5-5 with TRBJ1-1; D possibly corresponds to TRBD1 (5 bases). There are 14 residues in the CDR3. Germline values: CDR1 SGHKS, CDR2 YYEKEE (reference sequence). V shed 6 bases and J shed 1 base, with 13 bases lying between them. The CDR3 DNA reads as TGTGCCAGCACCCGAGGGACGGAGAACACTGAAGCTTTCTTT. It codes for CASTRGTENTEAFF.

The rearrangement joins TRBV5-6 to TRBJ2-5; 7 bases agree with TRBD2. The CDR3 totals 15 residues. V gave up 1 base and J gave up 5 bases; unmatched junction bases: 8. The V gene's germline CDR1 is SGHDT and CDR2 YYEEEE. CDR3: CASSLWRDGRETQYF. CDR3 sequence (DNA): TGTGCCAGCAGCTTGTGGCGGGACGGGAGGGAGACCCAGTACTTC.

J is TRBJ2-5 and V is TRBV6-5; 8 bases fit TRBD2. After removal of 4 bases from V and 5 bases from J, the junction contained 9 bases not matched to a gene. This CDR3 is 15 amino acids long. Germline V CDR1 and CDR2: MNHEY, SVGAGI. CDR3 DNA sequence: TGTGCCAGCAGTTCTCGACTAGCGACAGCCGAGACCCAGTACTTC. It yields the protein CASSSRLATAETQYF.

The V gene is TRBV30, the J gene TRBJ2-3; 7 bases line up with TRBD2. The CDR3 extends over 15 amino acids. V was pared by 2 bases and J by 2 bases, with 7 bases of the junction left unmatched. Germline CDR1 is GTSNPN and CDR2 is SVGIG (reference sequence). CDR3: CAWSRGESNTDTQYF. The CDR3 DNA follows: TGTGCCTGGAGTCGGGGGGAGTCTAACACAGATACGCAGTATTTT.

The V call is TRBV9, the J call TRBJ1-3; D is unclear. This CDR3 spans 15 amino acids. V lost 1 base to trimming and J lost 1 base, with 9 bases between them. CDR1 is SGDLS, CDR2 YYNGEE, per germline. CDR3 coding DNA: TGTGCCAGCAGCGTAATGGAGTTGTCTGGAAACACCATATATTTT. It translates to CASSVMELSGNTIYF.

There are a few counts of this clone. The J gene is TRBJ1-2, the V gene TRBV2; TRBD1 aligns across 7 bases. The V gene end was trimmed by 2 bases and the J gene end by 2 bases; junction bases not matched to a gene: 8. This CDR3 contains 16 residues. In germline, CDR1 is SNHLY, CDR2 FYNNEI. CDR3 region: CASSERASTGNYGYTF. The DNA of the CDR3 is TGTGCCAGCAGTGAAAGGGCCTCGACAGGGAACTATGGCTACACCTTC. Full variable domain (outside the CDR3, taken from reference TRBV2 and TRBJ1-2): EPEVTQTPSHQVTQMGQEVILRCVPISNHLYFYWYRQILGQKVEFLVSFYNNEISEKSEIFDDQFSVERPDGSNFTLKIRSTKLEDSAMYFCASSERASTGNYGYTFGSGTRLTVV.

With regard to this clone: Other DNA sequences in this specimen translate into the identical CDR3. The chain joins TRBV5-1 to TRBJ1-5; 7 bases match TRBD1. Losses at the gene ends were 0 bases for V and 7 bases for J; bases not matched to a gene: 4. The CDR3 totals 14 residues. Germline V gives CDR1 SGHRS, CDR2 YFSETQ. The CDR3, as DNA: TGCGCCAGCAGCTTGGGACAGGGTGACCAGCCCCAGCATTTT. It is translated as CASSLGQGDQPQHF.

The V gene is TRBV5-1, the J gene TRBJ2-1; D is perhaps TRBD1 or TRBD2 (5 bases each). V was shortened by 4 bases and J by 6 bases, with 14 bases between the two germline ends. The CDR3 totals 14 residues. Germline V gene sequence: CDR1 SGHRS, CDR2 YFSETQ. CDR3 bases: TGCGCCAGCAGCCCGGGACCGGACTCCAATGAGCAGTTCTTC. Its protein product is CASSPGPDSNEQFF.

The chain couples TRBV5-1 to TRBJ2-2, with TRBD1 identical over 8 bases. J gave up 4 bases and V 3 bases, and 5 bases lay outside the gene matches. The CDR3 extends over 15 amino acids. Germline CDR1 SGHRS, CDR2 YFSETQ. The CDR3 DNA sequence: TGCGCCAGCAGCTCACAGGGGGGCCGCACCGGGGAGCTGTTTTTT. Translation: CASSSQGGRTGELFF.

The gene calls are TRBV18 and TRBJ2-7; 7 bases align to TRBD2. This CDR3 comprises 15 residues. The germline CDR1 and CDR2 sequences are KGHSH and LQKENI. V shed 5 bases and J 9 bases; nucleotides not matched to a gene: 16. This CDR3 reads CASSDLAQREGGQYF. The CDR3 nucleotides are TGTGCCAGCTCAGACCTCGCGCAGCGGGAAGGCGGGCAGTACTTC.

The rearrangement joins TRBV19 to TRBJ2-7; possible D gene TRBD1, 5 bases. The V end lost 0 bases, the J end lost 4 bases, and 13 bases lay between the germline ends. Germline CDR1 LNHDA, CDR2 SQIVND (reference sequence). The CDR3 totals 15 residues. CDR3 residues: CASSIDRTGSYEQYF. CDR3 nucleotide sequence: TGTGCCAGTAGTATAGATCGAACAGGCTCGTACGAGCAGTACTTC.

This sequence joins TRBV20-1 and TRBJ2-1; 7 bases are a match to TRBD2. With V trimmed by 5 bases and J by 6 bases, 1 base remained unmatched. The CDR3 covers 11 residues. From germline, CDR1 is DFQATT and CDR2 SNEGSKA (reference sequence). This CDR3 is CSAGGGNEQFF. The CDR3 DNA sequence: TGCAGTGCTGGGGGGGGCAATGAGCAGTTCTTC.

The DNA of the CDR3 is TGTGCCAGTAGTGCCCGTAGCGGGAGCTCCTACAATGAGCAGTTCTTC. This encodes CASSARSGSSYNEQFF. This sequence joins TRBV19 and TRBJ2-1; 9 nucleotides align to TRBD2. The CDR3 spans 16 residues. Germline CDR1 and CDR2: LNHDA and SQIVND (reference sequence). The trim removed 5 bases at V and 0 bases at J, leaving 5 bases unmatched.

In its sample, this clone was seen once. The CDR3 region has the DNA TGTGCCAGCAGTGCCCCGGGCGGGAGAGTGTACGAGCAGTACTTC. Translation gives CASSAPGGRVYEQYF. V gene TRBV6-6 combines with J gene TRBJ2-7; 7 positions agree with TRBD2. Per germline, CDR1 MNHNY and CDR2 SVGAGI (reference sequence). Trimming at V came to 5 bases and at J to 4 bases, leaving 11 bases not matched to a gene. This CDR3 is built from 15 residues.

The chain carries TRBV5-5 and TRBJ2-7, with D perhaps matching TRBD2 (5 bases). The CDR3 sequence is 16 residues long. Germline CDR1 is SGHKS and CDR2 is YYEKEE (reference sequence). The V and J ends lost 0 bases and 3 bases respectively, with 16 bases between them. The CDR3 here is CASSLARGRTYYEQYF. The CDR3 DNA reads TGTGCCAGCAGCTTGGCTCGGGGTAGGACTTACTACGAGCAGTACTTC.

The chain links TRBV29-1 to TRBJ2-3; D is perhaps TRBD2 (5 bases). The V gene's germline CDR1 is SQVTM and CDR2 ANQGSEA. The CDR3 is 15 residues long. Trimming removed 1 base at V and 1 base at J, with 12 bases between. DNA for the CDR3: TGCAGCGTTGAAGGGCCCCAGGAGGGCACAGATACGCAGTATTTT. Translation gives CSVEGPQEGTDTQYF.

The chain joins TRBV2 to TRBJ2-5, with TRBD2 matching 9 bases. This CDR3 comprises 14 residues. The junction had 12 bases not matched to a gene; V was cut back by 11 bases and J by 5 bases. Germline values: CDR1 SNHLY, CDR2 FYNNEI. CDR3: CALWRGRALETQYF. As DNA, the CDR3 is TGTGCCCTGTGGCGCGGGAGGGCCTTGGAGACCCAGTACTTC.

The V gene is TRBV4-2, the J gene TRBJ2-5; possibly TRBD2 for D (5 bases). Matching the DNA end better, TRBJ2-7 makes the J call doubtful. The CDR3 is 12 residues long. Per germline, CDR1 LGHNA and CDR2 YNFKEQ. In DNA form, the CDR3 reads TGTGCCAGCAGCCAAGAAGGAGGCGAGCAGTACTTC. Its translation: CASSQEGGEQYF.

V and J are TRBV5-1 and TRBJ1-2; TRBD1 aligns across 11 bases. The V gene's germline CDR1 is SGHRS and CDR2 YFSETQ. Trimming removed 6 bases from V and 3 bases from J; junction bases left unmatched: 1. The CDR3 runs 13 residues. CDR3: CASTGQGDYGYTF. The DNA for the CDR3 is TGCGCCAGCACGGGACAGGGGGACTATGGCTACACCTTC. Variable domain in full (rest from reference TRBV5-1 and TRBJ1-2): KAGVTQTPRYLIKTRGQQVTLSCSPISGHRSVSWYQQTPGQGLQFLFEYFSETQRNKGNFPGRFSGRQFSNSRSEMNVSTLELGDSALYLCASTGQGDYGYTFGSGTRLTVV.

DNA of the CDR3: TGTGCCAGCAGTTTGACCGGATACAATGAGCAGTTCTTC. Amino acids: CASSLTGYNEQFF. This chain joins TRBV2 and TRBJ2-1, with no clear D. V lost 5 bases, J lost 4 bases, and 9 bases lay in between. CDR1 SNHLY and CDR2 FYNNEI come from the germline V gene. The CDR3 length is 13 residues.